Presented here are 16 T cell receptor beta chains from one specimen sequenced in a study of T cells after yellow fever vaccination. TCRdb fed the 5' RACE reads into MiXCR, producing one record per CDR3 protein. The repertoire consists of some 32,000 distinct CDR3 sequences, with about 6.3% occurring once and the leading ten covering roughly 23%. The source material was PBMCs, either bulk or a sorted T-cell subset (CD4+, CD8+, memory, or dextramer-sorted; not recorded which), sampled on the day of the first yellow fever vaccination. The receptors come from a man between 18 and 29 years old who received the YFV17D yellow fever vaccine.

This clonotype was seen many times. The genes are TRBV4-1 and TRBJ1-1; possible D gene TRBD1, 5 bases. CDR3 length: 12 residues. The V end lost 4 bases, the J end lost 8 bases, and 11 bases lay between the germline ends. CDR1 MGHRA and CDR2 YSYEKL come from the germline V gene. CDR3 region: CASSPAGGEAFF. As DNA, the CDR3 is TGCGCCAGCAGCCCAGCCGGGGGAGAAGCTTTCTTT.

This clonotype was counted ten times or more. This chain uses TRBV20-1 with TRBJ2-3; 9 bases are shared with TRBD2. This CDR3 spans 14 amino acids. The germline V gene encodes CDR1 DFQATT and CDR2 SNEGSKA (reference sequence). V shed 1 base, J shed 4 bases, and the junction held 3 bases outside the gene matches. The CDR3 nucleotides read TGCAGTGCTAGAGTCGGCGGGGGGGCAGATACGCAGTATTTT. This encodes CSARVGGGADTQYF.

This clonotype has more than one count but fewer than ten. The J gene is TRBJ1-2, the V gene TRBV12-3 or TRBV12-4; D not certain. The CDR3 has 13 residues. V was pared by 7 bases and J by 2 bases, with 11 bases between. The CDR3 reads CASTKWENYGYTF. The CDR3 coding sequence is TGTGCCAGCACGAAATGGGAGAACTATGGCTACACCTTC.

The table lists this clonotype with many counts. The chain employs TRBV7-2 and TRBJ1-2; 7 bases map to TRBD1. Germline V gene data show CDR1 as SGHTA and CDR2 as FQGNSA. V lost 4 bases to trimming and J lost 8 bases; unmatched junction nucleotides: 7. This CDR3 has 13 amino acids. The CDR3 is CASSSANRGGYTF. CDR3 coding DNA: TGTGCCAGCAGCTCCGCAAACAGGGGCGGCTACACCTTC.

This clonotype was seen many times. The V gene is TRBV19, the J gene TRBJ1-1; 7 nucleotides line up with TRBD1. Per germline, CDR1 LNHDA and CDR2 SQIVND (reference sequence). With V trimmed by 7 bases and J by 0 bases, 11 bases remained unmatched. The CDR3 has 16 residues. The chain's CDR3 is CASTDGTDRMNTEAFF. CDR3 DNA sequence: TGTGCCAGTACCGACGGGACAGACCGAATGAACACTGAAGCTTTCTTT. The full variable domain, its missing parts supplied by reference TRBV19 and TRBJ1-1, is DGGITQSPKYLFRKEGQNVTLSCEQNLNHDAMYWYRQDPGQGLRLIYYSQIVNDFQKGDIAEGYSVSREKKESFPLTVTSAQKNPTAFYLCASTDGTDRMNTEAFFGQGTRLTVV.

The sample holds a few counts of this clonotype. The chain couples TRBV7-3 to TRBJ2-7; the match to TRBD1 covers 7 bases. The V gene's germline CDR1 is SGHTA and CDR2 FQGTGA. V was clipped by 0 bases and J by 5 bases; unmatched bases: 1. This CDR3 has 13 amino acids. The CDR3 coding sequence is TGTGCCAGCAGCTTAACAGGGGGCCACGAGCAGTACTTC. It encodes CASSLTGGHEQYF.

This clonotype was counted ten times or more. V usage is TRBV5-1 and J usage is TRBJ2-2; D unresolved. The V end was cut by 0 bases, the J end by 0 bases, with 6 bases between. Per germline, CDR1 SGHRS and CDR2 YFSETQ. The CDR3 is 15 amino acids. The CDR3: CASSLDRPNTGELFF. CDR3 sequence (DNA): TGCGCCAGCAGCTTGGACAGACCGAACACCGGGGAGCTGTTTTTT.

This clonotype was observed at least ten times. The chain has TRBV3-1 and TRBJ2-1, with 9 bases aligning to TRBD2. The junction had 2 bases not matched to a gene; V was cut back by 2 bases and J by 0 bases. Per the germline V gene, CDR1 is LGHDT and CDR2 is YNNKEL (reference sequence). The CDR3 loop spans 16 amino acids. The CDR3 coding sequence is TGTGCCAGCAGCCAACTAGCGGGGTCCTCCTACAATGAGCAGTTCTTC. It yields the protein CASSQLAGSSYNEQFF.

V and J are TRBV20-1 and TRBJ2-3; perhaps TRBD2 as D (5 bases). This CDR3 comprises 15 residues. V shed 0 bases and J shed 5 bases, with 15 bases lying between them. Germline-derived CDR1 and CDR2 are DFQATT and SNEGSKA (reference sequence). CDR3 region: CSARDRVLAIDTQYF. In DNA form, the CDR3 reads TGCAGTGCTAGAGATCGGGTGCTAGCAATAGATACGCAGTATTTT.

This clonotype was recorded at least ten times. Here the CDR3 DNA reads TGTGCCAGCACCCCGAATAGCGGGGGCCTCTCCTACAATGAGCAGTTCTTC. Translating it yields CASTPNSGGLSYNEQFF. V is TRBV6-5 and J is TRBJ2-1; 9 bases align to TRBD2. CDR1 and CDR2 from the germline V gene are MNHEY and SVGAGI. V was clipped by 7 bases and J by 0 bases; unmatched bases: 10. The CDR3 contains 17 residues.

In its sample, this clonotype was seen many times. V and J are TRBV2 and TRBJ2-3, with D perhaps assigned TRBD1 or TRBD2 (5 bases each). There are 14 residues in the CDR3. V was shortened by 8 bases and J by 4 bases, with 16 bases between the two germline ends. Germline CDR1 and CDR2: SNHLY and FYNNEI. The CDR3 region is CASQWDPISDTQYF. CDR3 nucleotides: TGTGCCAGCCAGTGGGACCCTATTTCAGATACGCAGTATTTT. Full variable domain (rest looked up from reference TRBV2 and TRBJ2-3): EPEVTQTPSHQVTQMGQEVILRCVPISNHLYFYWYRQILGQKVEFLVSFYNNEISEKSEIFDDQFSVERPDGSNFTLKIRSTKLEDSAMYFCASQWDPISDTQYFGPGTRLTVL.

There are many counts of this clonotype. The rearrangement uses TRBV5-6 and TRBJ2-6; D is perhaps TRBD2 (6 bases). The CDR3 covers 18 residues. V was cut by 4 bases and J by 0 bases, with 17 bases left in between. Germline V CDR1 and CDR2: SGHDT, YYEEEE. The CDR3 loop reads CASSPGSRTTSGANVLTF. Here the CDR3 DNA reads TGTGCCAGCAGCCCGGGAAGCAGGACTACCTCTGGGGCCAACGTCCTGACTTTC.

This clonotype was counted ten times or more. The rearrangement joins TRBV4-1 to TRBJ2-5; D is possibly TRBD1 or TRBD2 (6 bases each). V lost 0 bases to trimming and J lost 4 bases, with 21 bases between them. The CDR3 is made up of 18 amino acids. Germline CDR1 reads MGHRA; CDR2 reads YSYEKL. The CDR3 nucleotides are TGCGCCAGCAGCCAAGATGGACATTGGAGGGGGGATCGAGAGACCCAGTACTTC. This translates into CASSQDGHWRGDRETQYF.

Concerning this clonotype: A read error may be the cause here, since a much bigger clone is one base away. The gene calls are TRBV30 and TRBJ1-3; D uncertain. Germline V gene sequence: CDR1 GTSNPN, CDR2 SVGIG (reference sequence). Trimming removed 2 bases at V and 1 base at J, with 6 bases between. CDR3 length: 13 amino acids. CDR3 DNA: TGTGCCTGGAGTTGTGGGTCTGGAAACACCATATATTTT. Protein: CAWSCGSGNTIYF.

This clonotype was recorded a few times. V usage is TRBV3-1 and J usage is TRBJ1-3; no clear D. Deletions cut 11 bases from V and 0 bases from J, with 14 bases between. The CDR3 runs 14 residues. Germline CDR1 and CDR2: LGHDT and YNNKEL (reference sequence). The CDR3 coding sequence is TGTGCCTGCTCTCCCCTCAACTCTGGAAACACCATATATTTT. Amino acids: CACSPLNSGNTIYF.

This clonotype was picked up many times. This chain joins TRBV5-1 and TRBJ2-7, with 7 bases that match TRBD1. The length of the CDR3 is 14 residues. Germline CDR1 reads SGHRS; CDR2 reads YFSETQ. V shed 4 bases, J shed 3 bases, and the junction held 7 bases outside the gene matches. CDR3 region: CASSTGTAIYEQYF. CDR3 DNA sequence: TGCGCCAGCAGCACCGGGACAGCGATCTACGAGCAGTACTTC.